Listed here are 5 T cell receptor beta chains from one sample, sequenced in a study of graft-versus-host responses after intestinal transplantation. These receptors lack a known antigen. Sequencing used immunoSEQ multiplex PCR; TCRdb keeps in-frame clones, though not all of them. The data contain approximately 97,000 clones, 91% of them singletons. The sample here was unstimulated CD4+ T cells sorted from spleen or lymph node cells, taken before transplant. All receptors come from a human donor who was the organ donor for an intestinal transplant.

The CDR3 bases are TGTGCCAGCAGCGATCGACAGCCAAACACCATATATTTT. Its protein is CASSDRQPNTIYF. This chain uses TRBV4-2 with TRBJ1-3; tentative D call: TRBD1 (5 bases). CDR1 is LGHNA, CDR2 YNFKEQ, per germline. The CDR3 consists of 13 residues. Trimming removed 5 bases from V and 6 bases from J, with 11 bases in between.

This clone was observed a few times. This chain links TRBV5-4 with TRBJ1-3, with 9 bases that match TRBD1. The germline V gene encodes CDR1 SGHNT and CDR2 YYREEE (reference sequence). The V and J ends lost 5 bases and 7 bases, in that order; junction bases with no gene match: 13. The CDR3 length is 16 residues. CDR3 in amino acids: CASSSSGTGLRNTIYF. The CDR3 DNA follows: TGTGCCAGCAGTTCAAGCGGGACAGGGCTGAGGAACACCATATATTTT.

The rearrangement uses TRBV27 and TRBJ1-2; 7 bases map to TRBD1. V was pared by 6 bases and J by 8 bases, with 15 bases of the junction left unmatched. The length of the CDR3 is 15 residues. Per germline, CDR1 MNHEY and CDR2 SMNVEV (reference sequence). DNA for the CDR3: TGTGCCAGCAGCCCCCGTACAGGGGTAATTGGGGGCTACACCTTC. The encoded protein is CASSPRTGVIGGYTF.

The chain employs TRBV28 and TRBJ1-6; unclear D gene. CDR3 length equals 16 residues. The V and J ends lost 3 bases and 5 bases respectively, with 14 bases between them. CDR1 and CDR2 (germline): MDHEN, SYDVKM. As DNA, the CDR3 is TGTGCCAGCAGTTTTAGTCTACGGCGGAATAATTCACCCCTCCACTTT. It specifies CASSFSLRRNNSPLHF.

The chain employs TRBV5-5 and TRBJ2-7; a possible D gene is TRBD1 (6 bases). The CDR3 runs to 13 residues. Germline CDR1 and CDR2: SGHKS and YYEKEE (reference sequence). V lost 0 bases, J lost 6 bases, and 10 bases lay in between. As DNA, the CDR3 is TGTGCCAGCAGCTTGGTGGGGACATCCGAGCAGTACTTC. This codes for CASSLVGTSEQYF. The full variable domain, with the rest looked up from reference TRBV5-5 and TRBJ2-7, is DAGVTQSPTHLIKTRGQQVTLRCSPISGHKSVSWYQQVLGQGPQFIFQYYEKEERGRGNFPDRFSARQFPNYSSELNVNALLLGDSALYLCASSLVGTSEQYFGPGTRLTVT.